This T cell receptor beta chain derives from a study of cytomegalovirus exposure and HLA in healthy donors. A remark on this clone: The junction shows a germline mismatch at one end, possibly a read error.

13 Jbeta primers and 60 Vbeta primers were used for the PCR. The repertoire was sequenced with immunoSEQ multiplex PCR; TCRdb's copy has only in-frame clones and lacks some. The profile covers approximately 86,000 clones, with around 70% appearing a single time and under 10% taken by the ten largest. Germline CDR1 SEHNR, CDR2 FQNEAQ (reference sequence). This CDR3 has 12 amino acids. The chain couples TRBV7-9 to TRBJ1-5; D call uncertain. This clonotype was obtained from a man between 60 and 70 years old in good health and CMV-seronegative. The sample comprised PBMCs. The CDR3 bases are TGTTCCAGCAGCTTATCAGATCAGCCCCAGCATTTT. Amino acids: CSSSLSDQPQHF. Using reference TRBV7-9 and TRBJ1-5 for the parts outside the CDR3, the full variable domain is DTGVSQNPRHKITKRGQNVTFRCDPISEHNRLYWYRQTLGQGPEFLTYFQNEAQLEKSRLLSDRFSAERPKGSFSTLEIQRTEQGDSAMYLCSSSLSDQPQHFGDGTRLSIL.